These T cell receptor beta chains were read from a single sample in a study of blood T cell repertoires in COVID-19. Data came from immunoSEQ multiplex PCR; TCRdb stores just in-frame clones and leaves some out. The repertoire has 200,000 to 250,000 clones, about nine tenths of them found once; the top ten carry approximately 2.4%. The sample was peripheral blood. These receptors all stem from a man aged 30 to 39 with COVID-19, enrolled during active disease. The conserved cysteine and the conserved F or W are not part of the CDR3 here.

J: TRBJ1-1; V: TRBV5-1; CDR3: ASSLTPGLETEAF
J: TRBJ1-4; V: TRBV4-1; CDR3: ASSQVQSREKLF
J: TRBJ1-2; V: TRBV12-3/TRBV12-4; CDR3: ASSRSGAYGYT
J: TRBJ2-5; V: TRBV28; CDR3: ASRKTGVGETQY
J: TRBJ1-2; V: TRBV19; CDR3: ASSILGVPDGYT
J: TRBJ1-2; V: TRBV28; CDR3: ASRPRSGGNYGYT
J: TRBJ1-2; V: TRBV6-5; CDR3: ASRGGTVYGYT
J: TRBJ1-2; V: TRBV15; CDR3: ATRNGGEGSYGYT
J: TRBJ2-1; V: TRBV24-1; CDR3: ATSDPTSGRRNEQF
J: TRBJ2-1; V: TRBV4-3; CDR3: ASSQDQAGGKSEQF
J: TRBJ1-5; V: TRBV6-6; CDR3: ASRSGDGSQPQH
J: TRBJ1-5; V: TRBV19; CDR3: ASSIDQDSHSNQPQH
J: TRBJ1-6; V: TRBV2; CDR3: ASRHGGESYNSPLH
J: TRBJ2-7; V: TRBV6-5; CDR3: ASSYYAGTSYEQY